This record looks at one TCR beta chain sequence and its context. What it recognizes is unknown. The sample originates from a study of T cell responses to AZD1222 COVID-19 vaccine. The overall study: Second doses at about 4 or about 12 weeks were pooled. Findings and limits, study-wide: Recipients of two AZD1222 doses showed rising Spike-specific TCR breadth and depth. There were mostly white British donors and more females than males, and clonal diversity was possibly underestimated.

Some clones are missing from TCRdb's copy, which holds only in-frame ones; the method was immunoSEQ multiplex PCR. This sample carries about 100,000 clones, 70% to 90% of them seen once, and the ten largest clones take approximately 3%. Per the germline V gene, CDR1 is MNHEY and CDR2 is SMNVEV (reference sequence). V gave up 7 bases and J gave up 11 bases, with 12 bases separating them. This CDR3 comprises 11 residues. The sample was peripheral blood, taken on day 0 of AZD1222 vaccination. This clonotype originated in an adult in good health. The V call is TRBV27, the J call TRBJ1-5; D uncertain. The CDR3 loop is CASNQPWSQHF. The CDR3 DNA follows: TGTGCCAGCAACCAACCATGGTCCCAGCATTTT.